These T cell receptor beta chains were read from a single sample in a study of early T cells in non-severe SARS-CoV-2 infection. TCRdb independently ran MiXCR on the 5' RACE reads; one entry per CDR3 protein. The sample records 35,000 to 45,000 distinct CDR3 sequences, about 6.5% being singletons. This specimen was whole blood, taken at baseline. Receptors originate from an adult who was a healthcare worker with PCR-confirmed SARS-CoV-2 infection or an uninfected control (not recorded which). CDR3s include the opening cysteine and the closing phenylalanine or tryptophan. A D gene is named only where the DNA matches it firmly. Clone size is given for some rows only: seen once, a few or many times, or a class if the clone is expanded.

abundance,v_gene,j_gene,d_gene,CDR3nt,CDR3aa
many,TRBV6-1,TRBJ2-1,NA,TGTGCCAGCAGTGAAGGGGTTGGGCGACGAGTGCAGTTCTTC,CASSEGVGRRVQFF
few,TRBV28,TRBJ1-1,NA,TGTGCCAGCACTCTCCCAGGCGGGCGCGGGGACACTGAAGCTTTCTTT,CASTLPGGRGDTEAFF
few,TRBV6-2/TRBV6-3,TRBJ1-5,TRBD1,TGTGCCAGCAGTGAAAACCTACATTCACAGGGGGCGAGACAGCCCCAGCATTTT,CASSENLHSQGARQPQHF
NA,TRBV12-3/TRBV12-4,TRBJ2-3,TRBD2,TGTGCCTCCTCCCGGACTAGCCAAACAGATACGCAGTATTTT,CASSRTSQTDTQYF
NA,TRBV20-1,TRBJ1-1,TRBD1,TGCAGTGCTCCCGACAGGGCTAAGAACACTGAAGCTTTCTTT,CSAPDRAKNTEAFF
few,TRBV4-3,TRBJ1-3,NA,TGCGCCAGCAGCCAATCCAGAGAAAACACCATATATTTT,CASSQSRENTIYF
many,TRBV10-1,TRBJ2-3,TRBD2,TGCGCCAGCAGTGGGCCAAGCGGGAGGGCCTCAGATACGCAGTATTTT,CASSGPSGRASDTQYF
many,TRBV7-9,TRBJ2-6,NA,TGTGCCAGCAGCTTATTTTTAGGGGATCTATCTGGGGCCAACGTCCTGACTTTC,CASSLFLGDLSGANVLTF
NA,TRBV30,TRBJ1-4,NA,TGTGCCTGGATTAGACACATCAGGAATGAAAAACTGTTTTTT,CAWIRHIRNEKLFF
many,TRBV7-2,TRBJ2-1,NA,TGTGCCAGCAGCAACAGAGGCGACAATGAGCAGTTCTTC,CASSNRGDNEQFF
many,TRBV6-5,TRBJ2-2,TRBD1,TGTGCCAGCAGTACCCGGGACAGGGGGCCGAACACCGGGGAGCTGTTTTTT,CASSTRDRGPNTGELFF
few,TRBV20-1,TRBJ2-2,NA,TGCAGTGTGGGACGGGGAAACACCGGGGAGCTGTTTTTT,CSVGRGNTGELFF
NA,TRBV7-9,TRBJ1-2,TRBD1,TGTGCCAGCAGCTTAGCTGGCGGACAGGCAATAGGTGGCTACACCTTC,CASSLAGGQAIGGYTF
NA,TRBV20-1,TRBJ1-1,NA,TGCAGTGCTCCACCCTGGGGGCCCACCGTAGATGAAGCTTTCTTT,CSAPPWGPTVDEAFF
few,TRBV6-2/TRBV6-3,TRBJ1-5,TRBD1,TGTGCCACTGGACAGGGGTGGCAGCCCCAGCATTTT,CATGQGWQPQHF